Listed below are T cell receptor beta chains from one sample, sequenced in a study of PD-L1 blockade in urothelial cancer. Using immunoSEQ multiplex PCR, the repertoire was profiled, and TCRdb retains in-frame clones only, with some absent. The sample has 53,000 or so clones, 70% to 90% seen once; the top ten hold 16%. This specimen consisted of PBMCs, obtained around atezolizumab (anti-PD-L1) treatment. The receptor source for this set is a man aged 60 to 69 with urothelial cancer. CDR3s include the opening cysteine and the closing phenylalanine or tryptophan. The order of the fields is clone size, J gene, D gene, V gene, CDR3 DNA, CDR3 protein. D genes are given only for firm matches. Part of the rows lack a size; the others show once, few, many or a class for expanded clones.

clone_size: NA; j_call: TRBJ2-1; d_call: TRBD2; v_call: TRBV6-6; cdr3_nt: TGTGCCAGCACCAACTTGCGGGAGGGCCACAATGAGCAGTTCTTC; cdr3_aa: CASTNLREGHNEQFF
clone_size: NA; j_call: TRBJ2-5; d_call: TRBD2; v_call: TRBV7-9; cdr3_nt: TGTGCCAGCAGCTTAGCCCTAGCGGGAGAGACCCAGTACTTC; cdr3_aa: CASSLALAGETQYF
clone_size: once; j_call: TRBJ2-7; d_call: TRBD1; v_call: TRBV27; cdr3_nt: TGTGCCAGCAGTTTCGGACAGGGGGGCGAGCAGTACTTC; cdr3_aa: CASSFGQGGEQYF
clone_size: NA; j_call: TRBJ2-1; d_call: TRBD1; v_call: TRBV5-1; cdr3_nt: TGCGCCAGCAGCTTCCTGGACAGGGGGTTGAATGAGCAGTTCTTC; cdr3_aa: CASSFLDRGLNEQFF
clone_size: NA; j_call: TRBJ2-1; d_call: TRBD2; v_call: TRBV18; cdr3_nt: TGTGCCAGCTCACCACCGACTAGCGGGCGTACCTACAATGAGCAGTTCTTC; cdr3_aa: CASSPPTSGRTYNEQFF
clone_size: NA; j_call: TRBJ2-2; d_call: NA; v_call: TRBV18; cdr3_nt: TGTGCCAGCTCAACAGGAGGGGAGCTGTTTTTT; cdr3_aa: CASSTGGELFF
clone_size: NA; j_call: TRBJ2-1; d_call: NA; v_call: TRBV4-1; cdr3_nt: TGCGCCAGCAGCCAAGCTCGGGGTGAGCAGTTCTTC; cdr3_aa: CASSQARGEQFF
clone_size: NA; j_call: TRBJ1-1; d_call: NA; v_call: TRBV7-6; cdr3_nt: TGTGCCAGCAGCTTCAAGGGAGCGGGGGACACTGAAGCTTTCTTT; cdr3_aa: CASSFKGAGDTEAFF
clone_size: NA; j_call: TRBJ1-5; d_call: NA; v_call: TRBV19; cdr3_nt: TGTGCCAGTAGTATAAGGGCAGGGGCTACTCAGCCCCAGCATTTT; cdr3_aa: CASSIRAGATQPQHF
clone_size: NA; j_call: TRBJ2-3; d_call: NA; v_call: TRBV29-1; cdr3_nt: TGCAGCGTTGTGCAGTCCACAGATACGCAGTATTTT; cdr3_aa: CSVVQSTDTQYF
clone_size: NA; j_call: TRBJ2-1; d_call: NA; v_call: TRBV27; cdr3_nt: TGTGCCAGCAGTTTATCCCCCAGTATTTTTAACTACAATGAGCAGTTCTTC; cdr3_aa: CASSLSPSIFNYNEQFF
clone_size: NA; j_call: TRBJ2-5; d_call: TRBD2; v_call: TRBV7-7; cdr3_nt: TGTGCTAGCAGCTCAGGACTAGCGGCCCCAGAGACCCAGTACTTC; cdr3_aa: CASSSGLAAPETQYF
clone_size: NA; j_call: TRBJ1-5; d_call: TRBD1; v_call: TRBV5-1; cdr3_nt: TGCGCCAGCAGCTTGGCCCCAGGGGGCCATCAGCCCCAGCATTTT; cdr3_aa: CASSLAPGGHQPQHF
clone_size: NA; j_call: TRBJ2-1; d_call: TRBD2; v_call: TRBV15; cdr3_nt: TGTGCCACCAGCATCCGACTAGCGGGATACAATGAGCAGTTCTTC; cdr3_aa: CATSIRLAGYNEQFF